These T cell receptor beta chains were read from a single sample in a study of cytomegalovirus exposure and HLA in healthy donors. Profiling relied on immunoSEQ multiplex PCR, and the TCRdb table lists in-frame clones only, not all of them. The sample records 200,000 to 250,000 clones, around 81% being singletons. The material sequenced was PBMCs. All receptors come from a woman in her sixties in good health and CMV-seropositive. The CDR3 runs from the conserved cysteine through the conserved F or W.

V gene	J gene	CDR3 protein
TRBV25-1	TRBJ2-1	CASSESPLQGSSYNEQFF
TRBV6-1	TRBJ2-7	CASRLDKLHEQYF
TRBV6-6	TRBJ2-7	CASSETVGRAYEQYF
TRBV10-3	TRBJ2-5	CAISEAYEETQYF
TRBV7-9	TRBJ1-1	CASSLYWGGLVEAFF
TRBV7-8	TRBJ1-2	CASSRDRARDGYTF
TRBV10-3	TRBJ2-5	CAISDGDRSSQETQYF
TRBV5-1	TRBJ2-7	CASSQTGDQLYEQYF
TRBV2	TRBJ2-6	CASTPGGTTGANVLTF
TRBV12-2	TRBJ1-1	CASRFRDTPLGAFF
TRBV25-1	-	CASSEFRGYEQYF
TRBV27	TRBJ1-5	CASSSGTGAHQPQHF
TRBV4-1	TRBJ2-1	CASSQAGTPGNEQFF
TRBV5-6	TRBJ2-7	CASSRVAAGNEQYF
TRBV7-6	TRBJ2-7	CASSLEGRGNEQYF
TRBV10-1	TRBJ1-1	CASSEEEGQGSLNTEAFF
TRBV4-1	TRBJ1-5	CASSHGQGARSNQPQHF